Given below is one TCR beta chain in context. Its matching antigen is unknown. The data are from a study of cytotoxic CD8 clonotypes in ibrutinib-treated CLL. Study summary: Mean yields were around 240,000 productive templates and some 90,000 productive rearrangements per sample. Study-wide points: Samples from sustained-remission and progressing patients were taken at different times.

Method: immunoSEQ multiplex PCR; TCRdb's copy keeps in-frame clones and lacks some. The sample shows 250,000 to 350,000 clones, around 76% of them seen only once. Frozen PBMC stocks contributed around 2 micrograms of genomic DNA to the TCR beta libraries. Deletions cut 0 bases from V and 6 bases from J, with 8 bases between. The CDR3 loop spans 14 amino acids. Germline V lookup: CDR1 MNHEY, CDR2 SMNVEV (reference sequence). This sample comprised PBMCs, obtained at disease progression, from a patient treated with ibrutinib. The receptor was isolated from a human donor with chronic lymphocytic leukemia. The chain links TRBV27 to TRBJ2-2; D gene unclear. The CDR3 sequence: CASSLSWVAGELFF. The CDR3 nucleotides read TGTGCCAGCAGTTTATCGTGGGTGGCCGGGGAGCTGTTTTTT.